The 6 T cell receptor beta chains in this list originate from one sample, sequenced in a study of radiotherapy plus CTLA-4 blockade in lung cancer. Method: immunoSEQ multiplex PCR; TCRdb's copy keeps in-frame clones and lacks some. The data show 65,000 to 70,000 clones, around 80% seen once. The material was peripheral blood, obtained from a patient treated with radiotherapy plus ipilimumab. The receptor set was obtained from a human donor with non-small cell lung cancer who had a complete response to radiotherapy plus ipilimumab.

As DNA, the CDR3 is TGTGCCTGGAGGGGACAGGGCCTCCCTAACTATGGCTACACCTTC. As protein: CAWRGQGLPNYGYTF. The rearrangement uses TRBV30 and TRBJ1-2; 9 nucleotides line up with TRBD1. Germline assignment: CDR1 GTSNPN and CDR2 SVGIG (reference sequence). The CDR3 sequence is 15 residues long. V dropped 3 bases and J dropped 0; count of bases not matched to a gene: 5.

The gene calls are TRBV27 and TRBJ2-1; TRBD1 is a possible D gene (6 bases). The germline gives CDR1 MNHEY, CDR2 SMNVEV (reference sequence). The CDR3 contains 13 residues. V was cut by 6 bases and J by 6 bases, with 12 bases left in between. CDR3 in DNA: TGTGCCAGCAGAAGTTGGACAGCCAATGAGCAGTTCTTC. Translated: CASRSWTANEQFF.

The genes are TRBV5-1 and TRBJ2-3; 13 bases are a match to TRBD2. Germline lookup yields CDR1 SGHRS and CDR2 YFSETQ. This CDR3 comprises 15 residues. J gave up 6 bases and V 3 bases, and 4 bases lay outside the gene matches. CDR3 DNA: TGCGCCAGCAGCTCTGGACTAGCGGGAGCGGATACGCAGTATTTT. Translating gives CASSSGLAGADTQYF.

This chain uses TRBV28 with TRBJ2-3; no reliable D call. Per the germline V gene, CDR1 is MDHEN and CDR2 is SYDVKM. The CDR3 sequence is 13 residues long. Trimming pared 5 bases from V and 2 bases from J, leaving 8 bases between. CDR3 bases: TGTGCCAGCAGTGTCAGGATCACAGATACGCAGTATTTT. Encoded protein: CASSVRITDTQYF.

CDR3 DNA: TGTGCCAGCTCACCAGGGACAGGGATGGGGGGCGAGCAGTACTTC. Protein: CASSPGTGMGGEQYF. The chain is built from TRBV18 and TRBJ2-7; TRBD1 matches 9 bases. This CDR3 is 15 amino acids long. With V trimmed by 2 bases and J by 6 bases, 8 bases remained unmatched. Germline assignment: CDR1 KGHSH and CDR2 LQKENI.

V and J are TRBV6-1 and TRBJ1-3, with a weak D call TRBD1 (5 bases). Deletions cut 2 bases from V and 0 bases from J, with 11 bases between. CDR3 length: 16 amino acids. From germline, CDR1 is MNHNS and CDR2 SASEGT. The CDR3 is CASSEIVRASGNTIYF. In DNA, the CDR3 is TGTGCCAGCAGTGAAATAGTCAGGGCCTCTGGAAACACCATATATTTT.